The T cell receptor beta chain under discussion was sequenced for a study of OX40 agonist ivuxolimab in advanced cancers. About the study: The patients received agonistic anti-OX40 (CD134) antibody ivuxolimab. One hepatocellular carcinoma and a couple of cutaneous melanoma patients partially responded. Study-level results: The mean number of expanded clones was higher in CD8+ T cells than in CD4+. At 0.1 to 3.0 mg/kg, clonal expansion of CD4+ and CD8+ blood T cells had occurred by week 6.

The V gene's germline CDR1 is SQVTM and CDR2 ANQGSEA. Germline trimming cut 0 bases from V and 2 bases from J; bases unmatched to any gene: 14. This CDR3 is 18 amino acids long. This clone was seen only a few times. The antigen remains undetermined. Measured with immunoSEQ multiplex PCR; TCRdb has only the in-frame clones, and not every one. The sample records under 50,000 clones, about 80% being singletons. The chain is built from TRBV29-1 and TRBJ2-3; 7 nucleotides match TRBD1. This clonotype originated in an adult with an advanced solid tumor such as melanoma, head and neck, liver or kidney cancer. The sequencing here drew on CD4+ or CD8+ T cells sorted from blood, taken in a trial of the OX40 agonist ivuxolimab. The CDR3 spells CSVEDANQRGGTTDTQYF. Written as DNA, the CDR3 is TGCAGCGTTGAAGATGCTAATCAGAGAGGGGGCACCACAGATACGCAGTATTTT.